The 31 T cell receptor beta chains reported below all come from one sample, sequenced in a study of technical replicates of blood from several donors. Here immunoSEQ multiplex PCR was the method, and the copy in TCRdb shows in-frame clones only, minus some. The data hold approximately 75,000 clones, with about 97% observed a single time. Sample: T cells isolated from PBMCs. Receptor source: a human donor in good health.

The genes are TRBV5-6 and TRBJ2-6, with D possibly being TRBD1 (6 bases). The CDR3 is 18 residues long. The V end was cut by 0 bases, the J end by 1 base, with 14 bases between. The germline CDR1 and CDR2 sequences are SGHDT and YYEEEE. As DNA, the CDR3 is TGTGCCAGCAGCTTGGAAGGACAGACGCTTTCTGGGGCCAACGTCCTGACTTTC. This encodes CASSLEGQTLSGANVLTF.

The gene calls are TRBV28 and TRBJ1-5, with 8 bases fitting TRBD1. This CDR3 is built from 16 residues. Germline V lookup: CDR1 MDHEN, CDR2 SYDVKM. Trimming at V came to 4 bases and at J to 5 bases, leaving 10 bases not matched to a gene. The CDR3 DNA is TGTGCCAGCAGTTCAGGACAGGGTAGAGGCTATCAGCCCCAGCATTTT. This codes for CASSSGQGRGYQPQHF.

The genes are TRBV19 and TRBJ2-7; tentative D call: TRBD1 (5 bases). The CDR3 covers 16 residues. Per the germline V gene, CDR1 is LNHDA and CDR2 is SQIVND (reference sequence). V was cut by 4 bases and J by 2 bases, with 18 bases left in between. CDR3 nucleotide sequence: TGTGCCAGTAGTACACCATACAGGAGCAAGGCCTACGAGCAGTACTTC. Its protein product is CASSTPYRSKAYEQYF.

V usage is TRBV13 and J usage is TRBJ1-1, with D perhaps matching TRBD1 (6 bases). CDR1 PRHDT and CDR2 FYEKMQ come from the germline V gene (reference sequence). CDR3 length: 20 amino acids. The V end was cut by 7 bases, the J end by 0 bases, with 30 bases between. The CDR3 reads CASTMSLGLSRQVLNTEAFF. The CDR3 coding sequence is TGTGCCAGCACCATGTCCCTAGGGTTATCGAGACAGGTCCTGAACACTGAAGCTTTCTTT.

The CDR3 sequence: CASSEGDTHSNQPQHF. The CDR3 DNA sequence: TGTGCCAGCAGTGAAGGGGACACTCATAGCAATCAGCCCCAGCATTTT. The V call is TRBV6-1, the J call TRBJ1-5; TRBD1 might be the D (6 bases). V was trimmed by 1 base and J by 0 bases, leaving 10 bases between them. Germline V CDR1 and CDR2: MNHNS, SASEGT. The CDR3 loop spans 16 amino acids.

The CDR3 spells CASSQVSGWLYEQYF. The DNA for the CDR3 is TGTGCCAGCAGCCAAGTGTCAGGGTGGCTCTACGAGCAGTACTTC. The rearrangement joins TRBV14 to TRBJ2-7, with TRBD1 as a possible D gene (5 bases). The CDR3 runs to 15 residues. The germline CDR1 and CDR2 sequences are SGHDN and FVKESK. Trimming removed 1 base from V and 3 bases from J, with 13 bases in between.

This sequence joins TRBV5-1 and TRBJ1-1; 9 nucleotides match TRBD1. CDR1 is SGHRS, CDR2 YFSETQ, per germline. CDR3 length equals 14 residues. Trimming removed 3 bases from V and 2 bases from J; junction bases left unmatched: 2. The CDR3 sequence: CASSSDRGNTEAFF. In DNA form, the CDR3 reads TGCGCCAGCAGCTCGGACAGGGGCAACACTGAAGCTTTCTTT.

The J gene is TRBJ2-7, the V gene TRBV4-1, with 7 bases fitting TRBD1. The CDR3 has 18 residues. Per the germline V gene, CDR1 is MGHRA and CDR2 is YSYEKL. Germline trimming cut 1 base from V and 2 bases from J; bases unmatched to any gene: 14. The CDR3 spells CASSQAGGGGQTAYEQYF. The DNA for the CDR3 is TGCGCCAGCAGCCAAGCGGGTGGTGGGGGACAGACGGCCTACGAGCAGTACTTC.

This chain links TRBV20-1 with TRBJ2-2; unclear D gene. V was shortened by 3 bases and J by 7 bases, with 6 bases between the two germline ends. Germline CDR1 is DFQATT and CDR2 is SNEGSKA (reference sequence). This CDR3 has 11 residues. Here the CDR3 DNA reads TGCAGTGCTAGTTTCGGCGGGGAGCTGTTTTTT. Translating it yields CSASFGGELFF.

V and J are TRBV5-6 and TRBJ1-3; possible D gene TRBD1, 5 bases. This CDR3 region has 16 residues. Trimming shortened V by 5 bases and J by 6 bases, and 21 bases separated the two germline ends. Per germline, CDR1 SGHDT and CDR2 YYEEEE. CDR3 amino acids: CASSSYPGGAENTIYF. Written as DNA, the CDR3 is TGTGCCAGCAGTTCCTACCCCGGAGGGGCCGAAAACACCATATATTTT. The variable domain in full, with the rest retrieved from reference TRBV5-6 and TRBJ1-3, is DAGVTQSPTHLIKTRGQQVTLRCSPKSGHDTVSWYQQALGQGPQFIFQYYEEEERQRGNFPDRFSGHQFPNYSSELNVNALLLGDSALYLCASSSYPGGAENTIYFGEGSWLTVV.

J is TRBJ1-1 and V is TRBV5-1; D possibly corresponds to TRBD1 (6 bases). CDR3 length equals 16 residues. Germline V gene data show CDR1 as SGHRS and CDR2 as YFSETQ. The V gene lost 4 bases and the J gene lost 1 base, with 17 bases spanning the gap. The CDR3 DNA follows: TGCGCCAGCAGCCCTACGGTCAGGGGCGGGAACACTGAAGCTTTCTTT. It is translated as CASSPTVRGGNTEAFF.

V and J are TRBV21-1 and TRBJ1-3. TRBV21-1 is an annotated pseudogene. The length of the CDR3 is 16 residues. The CDR3 region has the DNA TGTGCCAGCAGCAAAGGAGTAGATTACTCTGGAAACACCATATATTTT. This codes for CASSKGVDYSGNTIYF.

This sequence joins TRBV2 and TRBJ2-7; 8 nucleotides line up with TRBD2. Germline V gives CDR1 SNHLY, CDR2 FYNNEI. V shed 2 bases, J shed 0 bases, and the junction held 6 bases outside the gene matches. This CDR3 contains 16 residues. For the CDR3, the DNA is TGTGCCAGCAGTGAATATAGGACTAGCAGCTCCTACGAGCAGTACTTC. This translates into CASSEYRTSSSYEQYF.

A note on this clone: One end of the junction fails to match germline, which may point to a read error. The rearrangement joins TRBV4-1 to TRBJ2-7; 7 bases match TRBD2. The germline V gene has CDR1 MGHRA and CDR2 YSYEKL. The CDR3 extends over 16 amino acids. The CDR3: CASSQEPGLLNYEQCF. The CDR3, as DNA: TGCGCCAGCAGCCAGGAACCGGGACTACTAAACTACGAGCAGTGCTTC.

This rearrangement joins TRBV21-1 to TRBJ2-5; TRBD1 reflects the table's D call only, with no check against the DNA. TRBV21-1 is an annotated pseudogene. This CDR3 is built from 15 residues. CDR3: CASSGPTGTGETQYF. DNA for the CDR3: TGTGCCAGCAGCGGACCGACAGGGACAGGGGAGACCCAGTACTTC.

This clone was observed once. The J gene is TRBJ2-1, the V gene TRBV9, with 12 bases aligning to TRBD2. The CDR3 loop spans 15 amino acids. The V gene's germline CDR1 is SGDLS and CDR2 YYNGEE. The V gene end was trimmed by 0 bases and the J gene end by 8 bases; junction bases not matched to a gene: 3. The DNA for the CDR3 is TGTGCCAGCAGCGTAGGGACTAGCGGGATCCATGAGCAGTTCTTC. Its protein product is CASSVGTSGIHEQFF. Variable domain in full (rest from reference TRBV9 and TRBJ2-1): DSGVTQTPKHLITATGQRVTLRCSPRSGDLSVYWYQQSLDQGLQFLIQYYNGEERAKGNILERFSAQQFPDLHSELNLSSLELGDSALYFCASSVGTSGIHEQFFGPGTRLTVL.

V and J are TRBV14 and TRBJ2-1; 7 bases map to TRBD1. V lost 0 bases to trimming and J lost 3 bases; unmatched junction nucleotides: 11. The CDR3 covers 18 residues. Germline V CDR1 and CDR2: SGHDN, FVKESK. Here the CDR3 DNA reads TGTGCCAGCAGCCAAGATTTGGGCATAGGGGGCGTCTACAATGAGCAGTTCTTC. Its translation is CASSQDLGIGGVYNEQFF.

The genes are TRBV4-2 and TRBJ2-3; 9 bases map to TRBD1. This CDR3 comprises 14 residues. V shed 11 bases and J 1 base; nucleotides not matched to a gene: 7. The germline CDR1 and CDR2 sequences are LGHNA and YNFKEQ. Written as DNA, the CDR3 is TGTGCCTCCATAGGGGACAGGGGCACAGATACGCAGTATTTT. Translating it yields CASIGDRGTDTQYF.

V gene TRBV29-1 combines with J gene TRBJ2-7; 7 bases match TRBD1. Germline CDR1 is SQVTM and CDR2 is ANQGSEA. V gave up 4 bases and J gave up 2 bases; unmatched junction bases: 8. The CDR3 spans 14 residues. The CDR3 bases are TGCAGCGTTGGAAGGACAGGAACAACCTACGAGCAGTACTTC. Encoded protein: CSVGRTGTTYEQYF.

The gene calls are TRBV6-5 and TRBJ1-2, with D possibly matching TRBD1 (6 bases). The CDR3 is 13 residues long. Trimming left V 2 bases short and J 4 bases short, with 8 bases between. CDR1 and CDR2 from the germline V gene are MNHEY and SVGAGI. CDR3 nucleotide sequence: TGTGCCAGCAGTTACCAGGGGTCCTATGGCTACACCTTC. This sequence encodes CASSYQGSYGYTF.

The genes are TRBV5-1 and TRBJ2-5, with D tentatively TRBD1 (6 bases). The V end lost 3 bases, the J end lost 4 bases, and 13 bases lay between the germline ends. CDR1 SGHRS and CDR2 YFSETQ come from the germline V gene. This CDR3 comprises 14 residues. The CDR3 region is CASSSTTGSETQYF. The CDR3 region has the DNA TGCGCCAGCAGCTCCACTACAGGGTCAGAGACCCAGTACTTC.

Remarks on this clone: One end of the junction varies from germline; a read error may be responsible. This chain connects TRBV6-1 to TRBJ1-1; 11 bases map to TRBD1. Germline loops: CDR1 MNHNS, CDR2 SASEGT. The CDR3 totals 13 residues. This CDR3 reads CASSEFKTGQGGF. CDR3 coding DNA: TGTGCCAGCAGTGAATTCAAAACGGGACAGGGGGGTTTT.

This rearrangement joins TRBV30 to TRBJ1-5, with unresolved D. Trimming shortened V by 1 base and J by 3 bases, and 7 bases separated the two germline ends. The CDR3 sequence is 13 residues long. CDR1 GTSNPN and CDR2 SVGIG come from the germline V gene (reference sequence). The CDR3 region is CAWSGGFNQPQHF. CDR3 DNA: TGTGCCTGGAGTGGAGGGTTCAATCAGCCCCAGCATTTT.

This sequence joins TRBV11-3 and TRBJ2-1; TRBD2 matches at 7 bases. The ends lost 5 bases at V and 1 base at J; junction bases unmatched: 8. This CDR3 contains 16 residues. Germline CDR1 reads SGHNT; CDR2 reads YENEEA. For the CDR3, the DNA is TGTGCCAGCAGCCTCCGGGGGAGGGGATCCTACAATGAGCAGTTCTTC. Its translation is CASSLRGRGSYNEQFF.

The chain is built from TRBV27 and TRBJ2-2, with a tentative D call TRBD1 (5 bases). This CDR3 is built from 11 residues. The germline gives CDR1 MNHEY, CDR2 SMNVEV (reference sequence). V was shortened by 11 bases and J by 5 bases, with 9 bases between the two germline ends. The CDR3 is CASKGTGELFF. In DNA form, the CDR3 reads TGTGCCTCGAAGGGGACCGGGGAGCTGTTTTTT.

This chain joins TRBV30 and TRBJ2-7; 9 nucleotides line up with TRBD1. Trimming removed 5 bases from V and 6 bases from J; junction bases left unmatched: 11. This CDR3 is built from 14 residues. Germline values: CDR1 GTSNPN, CDR2 SVGIG (reference sequence). CDR3 amino acids: CAWAHRQGDAEQYF. CDR3 sequence (DNA): TGTGCCTGGGCACACCGACAGGGGGATGCCGAGCAGTACTTC.

The chain links TRBV5-1 to TRBJ2-3; D is perhaps TRBD2 (6 bases). With 3 bases removed from V and 5 bases from J, the gap between germline ends came to 16 bases. This CDR3 region has 15 residues. CDR1 is SGHRS, CDR2 YFSETQ, per germline. For the CDR3, the DNA is TGCGCCAGCAGCTCCGGCATAGGAGGGAAAGATACGCAGTATTTT. Translated, it gives CASSSGIGGKDTQYF. Full variable domain (remainder filled in from reference TRBV5-1 and TRBJ2-3): KAGVTQTPRYLIKTRGQQVTLSCSPISGHRSVSWYQQTPGQGLQFLFEYFSETQRNKGNFPGRFSGRQFSNSRSEMNVSTLELGDSALYLCASSSGIGGKDTQYFGPGTRLTVL.

This chain joins TRBV27 and TRBJ2-2; D perhaps matches TRBD1 (5 bases). Germline V gene sequence: CDR1 MNHEY, CDR2 SMNVEV (reference sequence). The CDR3 is made up of 14 amino acids. Trimming left V 9 bases short and J 5 bases short, with 16 bases between. CDR3 nucleotides: TGTGCCAGATTCGAATCAGGGAAAACCGGGGAGCTGTTTTTT. Amino acid sequence: CARFESGKTGELFF.

The V and J genes are TRBV10-2 and TRBJ2-3; 11 bases fit TRBD2. The CDR3 totals 14 residues. The junction had 6 bases not matched to a gene; V was cut back by 8 bases and J by 5 bases. Germline V gives CDR1 WSHSY, CDR2 SAAADI. The CDR3 DNA reads TGCGCCAGCTCCCTGACTAGCGGGGTAGATACGCAGTATTTT. Translating gives CASSLTSGVDTQYF.

The chain recombines TRBV25-1 with TRBJ2-7, with a tentative D call TRBD2 (6 bases). CDR1 and CDR2 from the germline V gene are MGHDK and SYGVNS. V shed 3 bases and J shed 2 bases, with 11 bases lying between them. The CDR3 runs to 14 residues. CDR3 sequence (DNA): TGTGCCAGCAGTGACCCGCGGGGTACCTACGAGCAGTACTTC. This sequence encodes CASSDPRGTYEQYF.

The chain has TRBV2 and TRBJ1-5; the D gene is possibly TRBD1 (6 bases). The germline V gene has CDR1 SNHLY and CDR2 FYNNEI. The V end was cut by 7 bases, the J end by 6 bases, with 16 bases between. The CDR3 consists of 14 residues. CDR3 nucleotide sequence: TGTGCCAGCACTCCCACAGGGATCACTCAGCCCCAGCATTTT. It translates to CASTPTGITQPQHF.